Many counts were recorded for the clone carrying this T cell receptor (beta chain). Its target is not known. Unsorted libraries were prepared from 2 million PBMCs that had been stored at -80 C. 5'RACE with 10-nucleotide random UMIs produced the cDNA. TCRdb recomputed calls from the 5' RACE reads with MiXCR, one row per CDR3 protein. The data hold tens of thousands of distinct CDR3 sequences, with approximately 3.5% observed a single time. This sample is part of a study of neurological immune-mediated disorders. Notes on the study in general: Because no CDR3 amino acid sequences were shared across subjects by expanded clones, private repertoires were suggested in all groups. Clinical and MRI features did not associate with the cluster found in multiple sclerosis patients.

This receptor was identified in a middle-aged man with multiple sclerosis. Sequenced sample: PBMCs.

The CDR3 coding sequence is TGCGCCAGCAGCTTGGGAGGACACCCTGGGGGGGCCAACGTCCTGACTTTC. It translates to CASSLGGHPGGANVLTF. The chain recombines TRBV5-1 with TRBJ2-6, with D perhaps TRBD1 (5 bases). V lost 0 bases and J 4 bases, leaving 14 bases between the germline ends. The germline V gene encodes CDR1 SGHRS and CDR2 YFSETQ. This CDR3 is 17 amino acids long.